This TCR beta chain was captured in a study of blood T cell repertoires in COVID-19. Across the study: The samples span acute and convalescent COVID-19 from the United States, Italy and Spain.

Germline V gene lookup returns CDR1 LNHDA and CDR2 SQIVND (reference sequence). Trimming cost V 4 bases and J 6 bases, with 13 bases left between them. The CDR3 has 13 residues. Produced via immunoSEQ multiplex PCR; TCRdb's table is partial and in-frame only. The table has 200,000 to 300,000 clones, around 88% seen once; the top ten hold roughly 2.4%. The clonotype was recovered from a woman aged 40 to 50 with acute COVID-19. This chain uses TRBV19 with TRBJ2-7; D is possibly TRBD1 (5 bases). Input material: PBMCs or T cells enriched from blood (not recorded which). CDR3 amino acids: CASSTQGLGEQYF. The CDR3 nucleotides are TGTGCCAGTAGTACTCAGGGCCTGGGCGAGCAGTACTTC.